This passage covers 6 T cell receptor beta chains from one sample sequenced in a study of cytomegalovirus exposure and HLA in healthy donors. Vbeta (60) and Jbeta (13) primers were used in the PCR. The data were produced by immunoSEQ multiplex PCR, yet TCRdb's version contains in-frame clones alone and is incomplete. The data show 95,000 to 150,000 clones, about 73% seen once. Sequenced sample: PBMCs. The source is a woman in her twenties or thirties in good health and CMV-seropositive.

The chain recombines TRBV4-3 with TRBJ2-7; D is possibly TRBD2 (6 bases). Trimming removed 3 bases from V and 4 bases from J, with 16 bases in between. This CDR3 spans 15 amino acids. Germline lookup yields CDR1 LGHNA and CDR2 YSLEER. The CDR3 sequence: CASSQGSGRGYEQYF. The CDR3, as DNA: TGCGCCAGCAGCCAGGGATCGGGGCGGGGTTACGAGCAGTACTTC.

This rearrangement joins TRBV4-3 to TRBJ2-3; 14 positions agree with TRBD2. V lost 4 bases and J lost 4; bases outside the gene matches: 7. CDR3 size: 17 residues. Germline V gene lookup returns CDR1 LGHNA and CDR2 YSLEER. CDR3 protein: CASSRQTSGGAADTQYF. CDR3 in DNA: TGCGCCAGCAGCCGCCAGACTAGCGGGGGGGCGGCAGATACGCAGTATTTT.

The chain employs TRBV7-2 and TRBJ1-2; 10 bases agree with TRBD1. CDR3 length equals 14 residues. The germline CDR1 and CDR2 sequences are SGHTA and FQGNSA. The trim removed 8 bases at V and 8 bases at J, leaving 11 bases unmatched. The CDR3 loop is CASRKGPTGGGYTF. As DNA, the CDR3 is TGTGCCAGCCGCAAAGGGCCGACAGGGGGCGGCTACACCTTC.

The J gene is TRBJ2-2, the V gene TRBV19, with D perhaps TRBD1 (5 bases). Germline lookup yields CDR1 LNHDA and CDR2 SQIVND (reference sequence). Deletions cut 5 bases from V and 5 bases from J, with 12 bases between. The CDR3 contains 14 residues. The CDR3 sequence is CASSQTEETGELFF. The DNA for the CDR3 is TGTGCCAGTAGTCAGACAGAGGAGACCGGGGAGCTGTTTTTT.

This chain connects TRBV6-1 to TRBJ2-3, with TRBD1 matching 9 bases. CDR3 length: 16 amino acids. The germline V gene has CDR1 MNHNS and CDR2 SASEGT. With V trimmed by 4 bases and J by 2 bases, 7 bases remained unmatched. Written as DNA, the CDR3 is TGTGCCAGCAGTGCGGGGGACAGGGTCTCCACAGATACGCAGTATTTT. Amino acid sequence: CASSAGDRVSTDTQYF.

The rearrangement joins TRBV7-9 to TRBJ1-1; no reliable D call. CDR1 is SEHNR and CDR2 is FQNEAQ in the germline V gene (reference sequence). V dropped 1 base and J dropped 1 base, with 4 bases sitting between them. The CDR3 spans 13 residues. The CDR3 region has the DNA TGTGCCAGCAGCTTAGGTAAGAACACTGAAGCTTTCTTT. It is translated as CASSLGKNTEAFF.